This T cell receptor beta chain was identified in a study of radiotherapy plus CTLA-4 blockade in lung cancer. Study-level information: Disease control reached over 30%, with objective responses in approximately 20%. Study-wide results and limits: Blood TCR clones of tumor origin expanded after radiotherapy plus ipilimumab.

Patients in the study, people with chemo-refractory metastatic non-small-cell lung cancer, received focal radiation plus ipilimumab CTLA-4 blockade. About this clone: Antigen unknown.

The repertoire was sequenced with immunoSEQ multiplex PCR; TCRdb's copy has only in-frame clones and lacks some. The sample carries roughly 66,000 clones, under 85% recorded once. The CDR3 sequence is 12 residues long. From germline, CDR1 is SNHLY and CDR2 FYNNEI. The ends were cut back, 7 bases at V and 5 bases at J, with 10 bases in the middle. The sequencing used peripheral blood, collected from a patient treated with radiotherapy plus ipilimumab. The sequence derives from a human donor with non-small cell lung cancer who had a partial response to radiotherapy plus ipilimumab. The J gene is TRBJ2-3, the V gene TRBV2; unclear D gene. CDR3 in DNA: TGTGCCAGCAACTCCTATGGAGATACGCAGTATTTT. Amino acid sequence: CASNSYGDTQYF.